The next 15 T cell receptor beta chains were all read from a single sample in a study of regulatory T cells in long-lasting Graves disease. As to time point: newly diagnosed GD, antithyroid drugs for less than 3 months. The TCR library was made from RNA that had been extracted from PBMCs in TRIzol. Building the TCR beta libraries relied on iRepertoire HTBI primers, and CDR3 regions underwent Arm-PCR. A single record per CDR3 protein comes from TCRdb applying MiXCR to the multiplex PCR reads. The sample lists under 400,000 distinct CDR3 sequences, around 15% occurring once. These sequences were also reported in another study, on T cells in Graves' hyperthyroidism and ophthalmopathy.

The sample here was peripheral blood mononuclear cells (PBMCs), taken at new diagnosis, from a patient treated with antithyroid drugs. These receptors originate from a man aged 35-49 years with Graves disease.

This clonotype was seen at least ten times. This chain uses TRBV2 with TRBJ1-3; D not resolved. The V end was cut by 4 bases, the J end by 6 bases, with 7 bases between. From germline, CDR1 is SNHLY and CDR2 FYNNEI. This CDR3 region has 12 residues. The DNA of the CDR3 is TGTGCCAGCAGTGTTTATCTAAACACCATATATTTT. The encoded protein is CASSVYLNTIYF.

V gene TRBV24-1 combines with J gene TRBJ2-5, with TRBD1 matching over 7 bases. Germline CDR1 and CDR2: KGHDR and SFDVKD. CDR3 length: 16 amino acids. The V segment lost 4 bases and the J segment 5 bases; nucleotides outside the gene matches: 12. The CDR3 DNA sequence: TGTGCCACCAGTGACCCACCTCGGACAGGCTCGGAGACCCAGTACTTC. Encoded protein: CATSDPPRTGSETQYF.

Turning to this clonotype: A read error may explain this, as a much larger clone is one base away. The chain recombines TRBV4-1 with TRBJ1-2; TRBD1 is a possible D gene (5 bases). Germline CDR1 and CDR2: MGHRA and YSYEKL. The CDR3 loop spans 16 amino acids. With 1 base removed from V and 4 bases from J, the gap between germline ends came to 16 bases. As DNA, the CDR3 is TGCGCCAGCAGCCAAGTCCTCGACAGCCGCCCCTATGGCTACACCTTC. Translation: CASSQVLDSRPYGYTF.

This clonotype was counted a few times. The chain links TRBV28 to TRBJ1-2, with D possibly TRBD1 on 5 matching bases. Germline loops: CDR1 MDHEN, CDR2 SYDVKM. Trimming left V 7 bases short and J 1 base short, with 10 bases between. The CDR3 spans 13 residues. The CDR3 here is CASNWGSNYGYTF. The CDR3, as DNA: TGTGCCAGCAACTGGGGGAGTAACTATGGCTACACCTTC.

This clonotype was detected many times. V usage is TRBV5-1 and J usage is TRBJ2-1; 11 bases are a match to TRBD1. CDR1 is SGHRS, CDR2 YFSETQ, per germline. V dropped 4 bases and J dropped 2; count of bases not matched to a gene: 14. The CDR3 is 19 amino acids. The CDR3 sequence is CASSRGTGGSGAPYNEQFF. CDR3 bases: TGCGCCAGCAGCCGTGGGACAGGGGGTAGCGGGGCCCCCTACAATGAGCAGTTCTTC.

This clonotype was observed a handful of times. The chain uses TRBV3-1 and TRBJ2-7; 7 bases are shared with TRBD1. Germline CDR1 LGHDT, CDR2 YNNKEL (reference sequence). The CDR3 is made up of 13 amino acids. Germline trimming cut 5 bases from V and 6 bases from J; bases unmatched to any gene: 7. In nucleotides, the CDR3 is TGTGCCAGCAGCAACACAGGGGTGGGCGAGCAGTACTTC. This encodes CASSNTGVGEQYF.

Many counts were recorded for this clonotype. The chain is built from TRBV6-2 or TRBV6-3 and TRBJ1-1; possibly TRBD1 for D (5 bases). The CDR3 consists of 14 residues. Germline values: CDR1 MNHEY, CDR2 SVGEGT. Between the trimmed V and J ends, which lost 0 bases and 4 bases, there was a span of 9 bases. The CDR3 reads CASSYSGRSTEAFF. The CDR3 DNA reads TGTGCCAGCAGTTACTCGGGGCGGAGCACTGAAGCTTTCTTT.

This clonotype was counted between two and nine times. The rearrangement joins TRBV9 to TRBJ2-5, with a tentative D call TRBD2 (6 bases). V was pared by 1 base and J by 1 base, with 8 bases between. This CDR3 is built from 14 residues. CDR1 and CDR2 from the germline V gene are SGDLS and YYNGEE. The CDR3, as DNA: TGTGCCAGCAGCGTACGGGAGAGCCAAGAGACCCAGTACTTC. This sequence encodes CASSVRESQETQYF.

Only one count was recorded for this clonotype. A far larger clone lies a single base away; this is likely a read error. The chain uses TRBV5-1 and TRBJ1-5; unclear D gene. Germline V gives CDR1 SGHRS, CDR2 YFSETQ. The CDR3 loop spans 13 amino acids. The CDR3: CASSWGADQPRHF. As DNA, the CDR3 is TGTGCCAGCAGTTGGGGAGCAGATCAGCCCCGGCATTTT.

This clonotype appeared many times. This chain joins TRBV6-5 and TRBJ2-2, with D tentatively TRBD2 (5 bases). The germline gives CDR1 MNHEY, CDR2 SVGAGI. V was clipped by 0 bases and J by 6 bases, with 23 bases between them. The CDR3 spans 19 residues. CDR3 loop: CASSYSILAVLIWAGELFF. Written as DNA, the CDR3 is TGTGCCAGCAGTTACTCGATCCTAGCCGTACTTATTTGGGCCGGGGAGCTGTTTTTT.

The chain uses TRBV15 and TRBJ2-7; no firm D call. The CDR3 runs to 14 residues. V was cut by 0 bases and J by 9 bases, with 15 bases left in between. Germline V gives CDR1 LNHNV, CDR2 YYDKDF (reference sequence). The DNA of the CDR3 is TGTGCCACCAGCAGAGATCGTGGGCGGTTCTGGCAGTACTTC. Its protein is CATSRDRGRFWQYF.

The gene calls are TRBV3-1 and TRBJ2-2; D is possibly TRBD1 (6 bases). Per the germline V gene, CDR1 is LGHDT and CDR2 is YNNKEL (reference sequence). V dropped 4 bases and J dropped 4 bases, with 13 bases sitting between them. This CDR3 spans 15 amino acids. The CDR3 spells CASSRVGHCTGELFF. The CDR3 nucleotides are TGTGCCAGCAGCCGAGTGGGACATTGCACCGGGGAGCTGTTTTTT.

This clonotype was detected a few times. The rearrangement joins TRBV19 to TRBJ1-1; perhaps TRBD1 as D (5 bases). V was pared by 3 bases and J by 6 bases, with 11 bases between. CDR3 length equals 13 residues. The germline V gene has CDR1 LNHDA and CDR2 SQIVND (reference sequence). CDR3 amino acids: CASSIRGLPEAFF. CDR3 sequence (DNA): TGTGCCAGTAGTATTAGGGGATTGCCTGAAGCTTTCTTT. The whole variable domain, filled in from reference TRBV19 and TRBJ1-1, reads DGGITQSPKYLFRKEGQNVTLSCEQNLNHDAMYWYRQDPGQGLRLIYYSQIVNDFQKGDIAEGYSVSREKKESFPLTVTSAQKNPTAFYLCASSIRGLPEAFFGQGTRLTVV.

This clonotype was found many times. The chain uses TRBV20-1 and TRBJ2-7; 11 bases are shared with TRBD2. The germline gives CDR1 DFQATT, CDR2 SNEGSKA (reference sequence). J lost 1 base, V lost 5 bases, and 1 base had no gene match. This CDR3 comprises 13 residues. The CDR3 DNA reads as TGCAGTGCTGGGACTAGCGGTTCCTACGAGCAGTACTTC. This gives the protein CSAGTSGSYEQYF.

The chain has TRBV4-2 and TRBJ2-3, with D possibly being TRBD2 (5 bases). The V gene lost 4 bases and the J gene lost 0 bases, with 11 bases spanning the gap. Germline CDR1 LGHNA, CDR2 YNFKEQ. The CDR3 length is 15 residues. The CDR3 nucleotides read TGTGCCAGCAGCCCGAGGGTCATGAGCACAGATACGCAGTATTTT. Residues: CASSPRVMSTDTQYF.